The 30 T cell receptor delta chains below were found in one sample sequenced in a study of γδ T cells in repeated Plasmodium falciparum infection (dated by TCRdb to the early 2020s). For bulk TCR repertoire analysis, Vgamma9/Vdelta2+ and Vdelta2-negative gammadelta T cell populations were isolated by flow sorting from peripheral blood mononuclear cells. Library preparation employed multiplex PCR. TCRdb shows the sequencer as Illumina MiSeq. TCRdb called clones from the public reads with CATT, and repeated DNA sequences were later combined into one row. The sample has 50,000 or so delta-chain clones on record, 1.5% to 2% of them singletons. Jointly, the top ten make up 8.5% to 10% of the sample. Sequencing used gamma-delta T cells from blood. Receptor source: a pool of human donors (malaria-infected and uninfected, not separated).

In this sample, this clone turned up a few times. This is likely an artifact of a read error, given a far larger clone one base away. Other DNA sequences in the same sample also yield this CDR3. The chain is built from TRDV1 and TRDJ1, with D tentatively TRDD3 (7 bases). The germline V gene has CDR1 TSWWSYY and CDR2 QGS. The CDR3 has 17 residues. CDR3 in amino acids: CALGVLRGILYTDKLIF. In nucleotides, the CDR3 is TGTGCTCTTGGGGTCCTACGTGGGATACTTTACACCGATAAACTCATTTTT.

Regarding this clone: A far more abundant clone sits one base away, making this likely a read error. The same CDR3 also results from other DNA sequences found in this sample. The rearrangement uses TRDV1 and TRDJ1; TRDD3 matches at 12 bases. The J gene was missing in TCRdb and was found by matching the end of the DNA to germline. Germline CDR1 TSWWSYY, CDR2 QGS. There are 17 residues in the CDR3. V lost 6 bases to trimming and J lost 2 bases; unmatched junction nucleotides: 10. In DNA form, the CDR3 reads TGTGCTCTTGGAATTATCTGGGGGATACGTTATACCGATAAACTCATCTTT. Protein: CALGIIWGIRYTDKLIF.

There are many counts of this clone. TCRdb's protein for this DNA is that of a much larger clone and differs from the translation at residue 10, likely a read error; the protein shown is the DNA translation. The V gene call is TRDV1, and the J gene call is absent. Germline V lookup: CDR1 TSWWSYY, CDR2 QGS. The CDR3 is made up of 11 amino acids. CDR3 residues: CALDIFDKLTF. DNA of the CDR3: TGTGCTCTTGACATTTTCGATAAACTCACCTTT.

This clone came up a few times. It differs at one base from a far larger clone, so likely a read error. The sample contains more than one DNA sequence encoding this CDR3. The chain employs TRDV1 and TRDJ1; 12 bases fit TRDD3. Here the J gene came from matching the DNA to germline, since TCRdb omits it. Germline V gives CDR1 TSWWSYY, CDR2 QGS. The CDR3 is 24 amino acids. CDR3 coding DNA: TGTGCTCTCGGGGTGAACTTCCCAAACCCTGACTGGGGGATACTTGAGCGGAACACCGATAAACTCATCTTT. It is translated as CALGVNFPNPDWGILERNTDKLIF.

About this clone: Translating this DNA gives a protein that differs at residue 12 from the TCRdb one, which belongs to a much larger clone; a read error is likely, and the protein shown is this translation. The J gene is TRDJ1, the V gene TRDV1; a possible D gene is TRDD3 (6 bases). The J gene comes from matching the DNA to germline here; TCRdb lacks it. CDR1 and CDR2 from the germline V gene are TSWWSYY and QGS. The CDR3 length is 21 residues. Trimming shortened V by 0 bases and J by 0 bases, and 26 bases separated the two germline ends. As DNA, the CDR3 is TGTGCTCTTGGGGAACTAGTTGCAAGGTGGGGGGTAGATAGGTACACCGATAAACTCATCTTT. Translated: CALGELVARWGVDRYTDKLIF.

The CDR3 here is CACEAPRRYTDKFIF. The CDR3 nucleotides are TGTGCCTGTGAGGCCCCCCGGCGTTACACCGATAAATTCATCTTT. The V gene call is TRDV2, and the J gene call is absent. The CDR3 is 15 residues long. Germline V gene sequence: CDR1 GEAIGNYY, CDR2 EKD.

A few counts support this clone. The protein held in TCRdb is that of a much larger clone and does not match this DNA's translation at residue 22, likely because of a read error; the protein shown is translated from the DNA. The V gene is TRDV1; the J gene was not called; TRDD3 is the table's D call and was not checked against the DNA. The CDR3 contains 24 residues. CDR1 is TSWWSYY and CDR2 is QGS in the germline V gene. CDR3 DNA sequence: TGTGCTCTTGGGAACTCCCCCCACATACTTCCTAACCACTGGGGGATAAGCAAGGCCGATAAACCCATCTTT. This codes for CALGNSPHILPNHWGISKADKPIF.

In regard to this clone: This DNA translates differently at residue 18 from the TCRdb protein, which is that of a much larger clone; a read error is likely, and the protein shown is the DNA's own translation. No J gene was called, and the V gene is TRDV2; the table's D call, TRDD3, was not checked against the DNA. This CDR3 is built from 19 residues. Germline V gene data show CDR1 as GEAIGNYY and CDR2 as EKD. The CDR3 here is CACDRLTGGYLQYTDKLTF. For the CDR3, the DNA is TGTGCCTGTGACCGATTAACTGGGGGATACTTGCAGTACACCGATAAACTCACCTTT.

For this clone: TCRdb pairs this DNA with a much larger clone's protein that differs at residue 8, likely a read error; the protein shown was translated from the DNA. The chain uses TRDV1 and TRDJ1; TRDD3 is a possible D gene (5 bases). No J segment appears in TCRdb, so it was assigned here by matching the sequence to germline. Deletions cut 0 bases from V and 0 bases from J, with 20 bases between. Germline-derived CDR1 and CDR2 are TSWWSYY and QGS. This CDR3 contains 19 residues. DNA of the CDR3: TGTGCTCTTGGGGAACTTCTCCCACCCCGATGGGGTTACACCGATAAACTCATCTTT. Amino acids: CALGELLPPRWGYTDKLIF.

This clone was observed at least ten times. The chain links TRDV1 to TRDJ1, with 8 bases lining up with TRDD3. The CDR3 sequence is 22 residues long. In germline, CDR1 is TSWWSYY, CDR2 QGS. V lost 0 bases to trimming and J lost 0 bases; unmatched junction nucleotides: 21. The CDR3 loop reads CALGELGPPLGGTGIYTDKLIF. CDR3 in DNA: TGTGCTCTTGGGGAACTGGGACCTCCACTGGGGGGAACAGGAATCTACACCGATAAACTCATCTTT.

Of note for this clone: The likely explanation is a read error, given a far larger clone one base away. Other DNA sequences in the same sample also yield this CDR3. The chain joins TRDV1 to TRDJ1; D unclear. The J gene, missing from TCRdb, was assigned here through DNA to germline matching. CDR3 length equals 16 residues. The V end was cut by 3 bases, the J end by 0 bases, with 14 bases between. Germline lookup yields CDR1 TSWWSYY and CDR2 QGS. The CDR3: CALGEPRWTNTDKLIF. CDR3 nucleotide sequence: TGTGCTCTTGGGGAGCCGAGATGGACAAACACCGATAAACTCATCTTT.

This clone was found many times. The protein in TCRdb stems from a much larger clone and differs at residue 4 from this DNA's translation, likely a read error; here the protein is translated from the DNA. The J gene is TRDJ1, the V gene TRDV1, with 7 bases lining up with TRDD3. The J gene, not given by TCRdb, was assigned here from a germline match of the nucleotide sequence. The CDR3 sequence is 19 residues long. Germline-derived CDR1 and CDR2 are TSWWSYY and QGS. This CDR3 reads CALREHKADWGARVDKLIF. The CDR3 nucleotides are TGTGCTCTTAGGGAACATAAGGCGGACTGGGGTGCTCGGGTCGATAAACTCATCTTT.

This clone was found a few times. The protein TCRdb gives is from a much larger clone and does not agree with this DNA's translation at residue 20, likely a read error; the protein shown here comes from the DNA. The chain is built from TRDV1 and TRDJ1; 7 bases fit TRDD2. TCRdb records no J gene; here it was assigned by comparing the DNA to germline. Per the germline V gene, CDR1 is TSWWSYY and CDR2 is QGS. This CDR3 has 23 residues. CDR3 region: CALGELSISYQGGSITYTDRLIF. Written as DNA, the CDR3 is TGTGCTCTTGGGGAACTTTCCATTTCCTACCAGGGGGGGTCCATCACCTACACCGATAGACTCATCTTT.

A word on this clone: The protein TCRdb gives is from a much larger clone and does not agree with this DNA's translation at residue 16, likely a read error; the protein shown here comes from the DNA. This chain links TRDV1 with TRDJ1, with D maybe TRDD3 (6 bases). Trimming took off 2 bases at V and 4 bases at J, with 32 bases between the two ends. The CDR3 is 21 residues long. From germline, CDR1 is TSWWSYY and CDR2 QGS. The CDR3 loop is CALGETSANTGNPVSCDKLIF. Written as DNA, the CDR3 is TGTGCTCTTGGGGAAACCTCCGCCAATACTGGGAACCCCGTCTCCTGCGATAAACTCATCTTT.

This clone was counted between two and nine times. A far larger clone lies a single base away; this is likely a read error. The identical CDR3 is also encoded by other nucleotide sequences in the sample. The V and J genes are TRDV1 and TRDJ1; TRDD3 might be the D (7 bases). No J gene is reported in TCRdb; it was inferred here by comparing the DNA with germline. The CDR3 totals 28 residues. From germline, CDR1 is TSWWSYY and CDR2 QGS. DNA of the CDR3: TGTGCCCTTGGGGAACGAAAGGACGAAAGGGGAAAGTCCCTACGTATTCCTAGGGGGGGATGGTCGGTCGATAAACTCATCTTT. This gives the protein CALGERKDERGKSLRIPRGGWSVDKLIF.

To note about this clone: A much larger clone lies a single base off, so this may be a read error. This same CDR3 is encoded by further DNA sequences in the sample. V and J are TRDV2 and TRDJ1, with 12 bases lining up with TRDD3. TCRdb records no J gene; here it was assigned by comparing the DNA to germline. Germline V CDR1 and CDR2: GEAIGNYY, EKD. With V trimmed by 0 bases and J by 6 bases, 19 bases remained unmatched. CDR3 length: 20 residues. As DNA, the CDR3 is TGTGCCTGTGACACCGGAAGCTGGGGGATACGGATTTCGGGGGGCCATAAACTCATCTTT. Translating gives CACDTGSWGIRISGGHKLIF.

Comments on this clone: With only one base between it and a far larger clone, this is likely a read error. Additional DNA sequences in this sample encode the identical CDR3. The chain uses TRDV1 and TRDJ1; 9 bases fit TRDD3. Here the J gene was assigned by germline matching of the DNA, as TCRdb has none. The length of the CDR3 is 20 residues. Germline CDR1 and CDR2: TSWWSYY and QGS. This CDR3 reads CALGERPVLLGDPYTDKLIF. The DNA of the CDR3 is TGTGCTCTTGGGGAACGTCCAGTCCTACTGGGGGACCCGTACACCGACAAACTCATCTTT.

This clone has ten or more counts. A read error likely explains this, since a far larger clone differs by one base. This same CDR3 is encoded by further DNA sequences in the sample. TRDV1 is the V gene, and the J gene was not called; the table names TRDD3, a call not compared with the DNA. This CDR3 has 16 amino acids. From germline, CDR1 is TSWWSYY and CDR2 QGS. In DNA form, the CDR3 reads TGTGCTCTTGGGGAAACAAGGGCCGCGTACACCGATAAACTAATCTTT. Translating it yields CALGETRAAYTDKLIF.

As for this clone: This probably arose from a read error, given a far larger clone one base away. This specimen includes other DNA sequences encoding the same CDR3. The chain employs TRDV1 and TRDJ1; TRDD3 agrees at 9 bases. The V segment lost 9 bases and the J segment 8 bases; nucleotides outside the gene matches: 31. The CDR3 is made up of 20 amino acids. The V gene's germline CDR1 is TSWWSYY and CDR2 QGS. In DNA, the CDR3 is TGTGCTCTCGGGAGCCTCCGCCTGGGGGATGGCCTCATTGGAAGCGACAAACTCATCTTT. Translated: CALGSLRLGDGLIGSDKLIF.

This clone was counted a few times. The protein in TCRdb stems from a much larger clone and differs at residue 11 from this DNA's translation, likely a read error; here the protein is translated from the DNA. The chain combines TRDV1 with TRDJ1; TRDD3 agrees at 11 bases. TCRdb is silent on the J gene; assignment here came from matching the DNA to germline. Trimming took 0 bases from V and 0 from J; bases not matched to a gene: 27. Germline V lookup: CDR1 TSWWSYY, CDR2 QGS. The CDR3 extends over 25 amino acids. The CDR3 DNA reads as TGTGCTCTTGGGGAACTGCCTCCCGCGGTCATAAAGGGCTGGGGGATACCCCCTTACACCGATAAACTCATCTTT. It is translated as CALGELPPAVIKGWGIPPYTDKLIF.

This clone turned up a few times. The J gene is TRDJ1, the V gene TRDV1; 7 bases match TRDD2. TCRdb gives no J gene; it was assigned here by matching the DNA to germline. CDR1 is TSWWSYY, CDR2 QGS, per germline. The CDR3 is 22 residues long. V lost 4 bases, J lost 5 bases, and 31 bases stayed unmatched. The DNA of the CDR3 is TGTGCTCTTGGGGCAATTCGTGGCCTTCCTCAAACTGGCGCATACTGGTCAGATAAACTCATCTTT. This sequence encodes CALGAIRGLPQTGAYWSDKLIF.

On this clone: This DNA's translation and the protein TCRdb lists, from a much larger clone, do not match at residue 8, likely due to a read error; the protein shown is translated from the DNA. The CDR3 bases are TGTGCTCTTGGGGACCGTGACCCTCCCCGTCTACTTTTACTCACCGATAAACTCATCTTT. Its translation is CALGDRDPPRLLLLTDKLIF. The chain is built from TRDV1 and TRDJ1; no definite D call. TCRdb does not report a J gene; here it was assigned by matching the DNA to germline references. Trimming removed 3 bases at V and 1 base at J, with 27 bases between. The CDR3 has 20 amino acids. Germline values: CDR1 TSWWSYY, CDR2 QGS.

Remarks on this clone: TCRdb pairs this DNA with a much larger clone's protein that differs at residue 18, likely a read error; the protein shown was translated from the DNA. The V gene reported is TRDV1; the J gene is uncalled; the D call in the table, TRDD3, was not verified against the DNA. Germline loops: CDR1 TSWWSYY, CDR2 QGS. The CDR3 loop spans 19 amino acids. CDR3 region: CALGVPYWGIRSYTDKLTF. The DNA for the CDR3 is TGTGCTCTTGGGGTCCCGTACTGGGGGATACGGTCGTACACCGATAAACTCACCTTT.

The rearrangement uses TRDV2 and TRDJ1, with 9 bases aligning to TRDD3. The J gene was missing in TCRdb and was found by matching the end of the DNA to germline. The CDR3 is 16 amino acids. The V segment lost 3 bases and the J segment 1 base; nucleotides outside the gene matches: 8. Germline V gene sequence: CDR1 GEAIGNYY, CDR2 EKD. CDR3 in DNA: TGTGCCTGTGACGTACTGGGGGAAGGAGCCACCGATAAACTCATCTTT. This codes for CACDVLGEGATDKLIF.

Details on this clone: The protein that TCRdb holds for this DNA derives from a much larger clone and differs from the translated DNA at residue 3, which likely indicates a read error; the protein shown here is translated from the DNA. J is TRDJ1 and V is TRDV1; TRDD3 matches at 10 bases. The J gene is absent in TCRdb and was assigned here via DNA matching to germline. CDR1 is TSWWSYY, CDR2 QGS, per germline. The CDR3 runs to 21 residues. The CDR3 loop reads CAPGDPPSSRDWGMYTDKLIF. CDR3 nucleotides: TGTGCTCCTGGGGATCCTCCTTCCTCCCGGGACTGGGGGATGTACACCGATAAACTCATCTTT.

There are many counts of this clone. The TCRdb protein, from a much larger clone, departs from this DNA's translation at residue 11, likely by read error; the protein shown derives from the DNA. This sequence joins TRDV1 and TRDJ1; 11 nucleotides match TRDD3. Here the J gene was assigned by germline matching of the DNA, as TCRdb has none. This CDR3 comprises 21 residues. Germline CDR1 and CDR2: TSWWSYY and QGS. Losses at the gene ends were 0 bases for V and 4 bases for J; bases not matched to a gene: 19. CDR3 region: CALGELVTIKAGGYLSDKLIF. The DNA of the CDR3 is TGTGCTCTTGGGGAACTAGTGACGATAAAGGCTGGGGGATACTTAAGCGATAAACTCATCTTT.

Points on this clone: The protein in TCRdb stems from a much larger clone and differs at residue 15 from this DNA's translation, likely a read error; here the protein is translated from the DNA. The V gene reported is TRDV3; the J gene is uncalled; the table names TRDD3, a call not compared with the DNA. The CDR3 spans 16 residues. CDR1 and CDR2 from the germline V gene are TVYSNPD and GDNSRS (reference sequence). The chain's CDR3 is CAFSYEYWGIMDKLTF. DNA of the CDR3: TGTGCCTTTTCCTACGAGTACTGGGGGATAATGGACAAACTCACCTTT.

In this sample, this clone turned up a few times. This DNA's translation and the protein TCRdb lists, from a much larger clone, do not match at residue 12, likely due to a read error; the protein shown is translated from the DNA. This chain links TRDV1 with TRDJ1; the match to TRDD3 covers 8 bases. TCRdb does not report a J gene; here it was assigned by matching the DNA to germline references. Per germline, CDR1 TSWWSYY and CDR2 QGS. CDR3 length equals 15 residues. The V gene end was trimmed by 5 bases and the J gene end by 9 bases; junction bases not matched to a gene: 14. In nucleotides, the CDR3 is TGTGCTCTTGGGACTAACGGGATACGGGGTGATGAACTCATCTTT. It is translated as CALGTNGIRGDELIF.

This clone showed up many times. A much larger clone sits a single nucleotide away, making a read error possible. This rearrangement joins TRDV1 to TRDJ1, with D perhaps matching TRDD3 (6 bases). Germline loops: CDR1 TSWWSYY, CDR2 QGS. This CDR3 is 17 amino acids long. The V gene lost 4 bases and the J gene lost 2 bases, with 20 bases spanning the gap. CDR3 protein: CALGVGAGVFSTDKLIF. The CDR3 DNA sequence: TGTGCTCTTGGGGTCGGGGCTGGGGTATTCTCTACCGATAAACTCATCTTT.

As for this clone: The protein that TCRdb holds for this DNA derives from a much larger clone and differs from the translated DNA at residue 4, which likely indicates a read error; the protein shown here is translated from the DNA. The rearrangement joins TRDV1 to TRDJ1, with D possibly being TRDD3 (7 bases). This CDR3 comprises 19 residues. Trimming cost V 7 bases and J 7 bases, with 34 bases left between them. CDR1 is TSWWSYY, CDR2 QGS, per germline. CDR3 sequence reads: CALESGSYVFTGAKGKLIF. DNA of the CDR3: TGTGCTCTTGAATCGGGGTCCTACGTTTTTACTGGGGCTAAAGGTAAACTCATCTTT.